These T cell receptor beta chains were read from a single sample in a study of shared clonotypes between healthy human individuals. Clones were read by immunoSEQ multiplex PCR, and TCRdb kept only the in-frame ones, dropping some. The table includes about 1,500,000 clones, around 95% detected once. Sequencing used naive CD4+ T cells sorted from blood. These TCRs come from a man aged 30 to 45 in good health. The CDR3 runs from the conserved cysteine through the conserved F or W. The D gene is left open where the match is weak. Where a row states a size, it is once, few, many or the class of an expanded clone; other rows omit it.

abundance,v_gene,j_gene,d_gene,CDR3aa,CDR3nt
.,TRBV9,TRBJ2-1,.,CASSVAQGYNEQFF,TGTGCCAGCAGCGTAGCGCAGGGGTACAATGAGCAGTTCTTC
.,TRBV6-5,TRBJ1-5,.,CASSKVRGNQPQHF,TGTGCCAGCAGTAAGGTTAGGGGCAATCAGCCCCAGCATTTT
.,TRBV2,TRBJ2-2,.,CASSGMGNTGELFF,TGTGCCAGCAGTGGAATGGGGAACACCGGGGAGCTGTTTTTT
.,TRBV5-4,TRBJ2-7,.,CASSINTYEQYF,TGTGCCAGCAGCATAAACACCTACGAGCAGTACTTC
.,TRBV5-1,TRBJ2-5,.,CASSLGPAGEGTQYF,TGCGCCAGCAGCTTGGGGCCCGCTGGAGAGGGGACCCAGTACTTC
.,TRBV9,TRBJ2-7,TRBD1,CASSVDPRQGAGRQYF,TGTGCCAGCAGCGTAGATCCCCGACAGGGGGCGGGACGGCAGTACTTC
once,TRBV6-5,TRBJ1-2,TRBD1,CASRRRGLRQGYTF,TGTGCCAGCAGGCGAAGGGGGCTCCGACAGGGCTACACCTTC
.,TRBV30,TRBJ2-5,.,CAWSVTGTFQETQYF,TGTGCCTGGAGTGTAACCGGGACCTTCCAAGAGACCCAGTACTTC
.,TRBV7-9,TRBJ2-5,.,CASSLVPNRLGTQYF,TGTGCCAGCAGCTTAGTCCCTAACCGCCTTGGGACCCAGTACTTC
once,TRBV29-1,TRBJ2-3,.,CSVESADTQYF,TGCAGCGTTGAATCCGCAGATACGCAGTATTTT
once,TRBV4-3,TRBJ2-1,TRBD1,CASSQAIRDRVGNEQFF,TGCGCCAGCAGCCAAGCGATCCGGGACAGGGTGGGCAATGAGCAGTTCTTC
.,TRBV19,TRBJ2-7,.,CASSIPAYEQYF,TGTGCCAGTAGTATACCTGCCTACGAGCAGTACTTC
.,TRBV4-1,TRBJ1-4,.,CASSQDRRNEKLFF,TGCGCCAGCAGCCAAGATAGGCGGAATGAAAAACTGTTTTTT
.,TRBV18,TRBJ2-5,.,CASSPQAQETQYF,TGTGCCAGCTCACCACAGGCCCAAGAGACCCAGTACTTC
.,TRBV25-1,TRBJ2-1,TRBD2,CASSETSGDEQFF,TGTGCCAGCAGTGAGACTAGCGGAGATGAGCAGTTCTTC
.,TRBV18,TRBJ1-4,.,CASSSGTGNEKLFF,TGTGCCAGCTCATCCGGGACGGGTAATGAAAAACTGTTTTTT
.,TRBV10-1,TRBJ1-4,.,CASSTGSGEKLFF,TGCGCCAGCTCCACAGGGTCGGGAGAAAAACTGTTTTTT
once,TRBV18,TRBJ2-7,TRBD1,CASSPWTGYEQYF,TGTGCCAGCTCACCCTGGACAGGGTACGAGCAGTACTTC
once,TRBV7-9,TRBJ2-3,TRBD2,CASIGTSVKATDTQYF,TGTGCCAGCATCGGGACTAGCGTTAAAGCTACAGATACGCAGTATTTT
.,TRBV5-1,TRBJ2-7,TRBD1,CASSFTGTGTYEQYF,TGCGCCAGCAGCTTTACCGGGACAGGGACCTACGAGCAGTACTTC
.,TRBV11-3,TRBJ2-5,.,CASSLGGQRQETQYF,TGTGCCAGCAGCTTAGGGGGACAAAGACAAGAGACCCAGTACTTC
.,TRBV4-3,TRBJ1-1,.,CASSLGATMNTEAFF,TGCGCCAGCAGCTTGGGTGCGACAATGAACACTGAAGCTTTCTTT
once,TRBV5-1,TRBJ2-5,.,CASRNGLAFQETQYF,TGCGCCAGCAGAAACGGGCTAGCGTTTCAAGAGACCCAGTACTTC
.,TRBV15,TRBJ2-3,.,CATSRQRVGDTQYF,TGTGCCACCAGCAGACAAAGGGTCGGAGATACGCAGTATTTT
.,TRBV18,TRBJ2-2,.,CASSPSLGAFPGELFF,TGTGCCAGCTCACCCTCACTGGGTGCGTTCCCCGGGGAGCTGTTTTTT
.,TRBV7-2,TRBJ2-2,TRBD2,CASSRGGANTGELFF,TGTGCCAGCAGCCGCGGGGGGGCGAACACCGGGGAGCTGTTTTTT
.,TRBV28,TRBJ1-2,.,CASSLLGGYTF,TGTGCCAGCAGTTTATTGGGTGGCTACACCTTC
.,TRBV20-1,TRBJ1-1,.,CSAVMYPEAFF,TGCAGTGCCGTTATGTATCCTGAAGCTTTCTTT
.,TRBV15,TRBJ1-2,.,CATSRDRRSYGYTF,TGTGCCACCAGCAGAGATCGTCGGTCCTATGGCTACACCTTC
.,TRBV27,TRBJ2-3,TRBD2,CASSGAGRGDTQYF,TGTGCCAGCTCAGGAGCGGGACGAGGAGATACGCAGTATTTT
.,TRBV18,TRBJ1-1,.,CASSPPSENTEAFF,TGTGCCAGCTCACCACCGTCGGAGAACACTGAAGCTTTCTTT
.,TRBV5-1,TRBJ2-1,TRBD2,CASSLDVAGDEQFF,TGCGCCAGCAGCTTGGATGTAGCGGGGGATGAGCAGTTCTTC
once,TRBV5-6,TRBJ1-1,.,CASSPAYLGTEAFF,TGTGCCAGCAGCCCCGCGTATTTGGGCACTGAAGCTTTCTTT
.,TRBV5-1,TRBJ2-2,.,CASSWLSDTGELFF,TGCGCCAGCAGCTGGCTATCCGACACCGGGGAGCTGTTTTTT
.,TRBV6-4,TRBJ1-5,.,CASSRAPDQPQHF,TGTGCCAGCAGTCGAGCACCGGATCAGCCCCAGCATTTT
.,TRBV27,TRBJ1-2,.,CASSSSLGGYTF,TGTGCCAGCAGTTCGTCTTTGGGTGGCTACACCTTC
.,TRBV9,TRBJ2-3,.,CASSGPDTQYF,TGTGCCAGCAGCGGGCCAGATACGCAGTATTTT
.,TRBV7-9,TRBJ2-1,TRBD2,CASSGTSFQVQHNEQFF,TGTGCCAGCAGCGGGACTAGCTTTCAGGTCCAGCACAATGAGCAGTTCTTC
.,TRBV6-5,TRBJ1-1,TRBD1,CASSYAGTANTEAFF,TGTGCCAGCAGTTACGCAGGGACAGCGAACACTGAAGCTTTCTTT
.,TRBV6-1,TRBJ1-4,.,CASSEEGSNEKLFF,TGTGCCAGCAGTGAAGAGGGTTCTAATGAAAAACTGTTTTTT
once,TRBV19,TRBJ2-3,TRBD2,CASMGLAGGSTDTQYF,TGTGCCAGTATGGGACTAGCGGGAGGATCGACAGATACGCAGTATTTT
once,TRBV7-9,TRBJ2-1,TRBD2,CASSFARPGGNEQFF,TGTGCCAGCAGCTTCGCAAGACCGGGGGGCAATGAGCAGTTCTTC
.,TRBV19,TRBJ1-2,.,CATSEHGYTF,TGTGCCACTTCCGAACATGGCTACACCTTC
once,TRBV5-6,TRBJ2-1,TRBD2,CASSLIRPRTSGSNEQFF,TGTGCCAGCAGCTTGATTCGCCCCCGGACTAGCGGGAGCAATGAGCAGTTCTTC
.,TRBV9,TRBJ2-3,TRBD1,CASSVGPGTGWGTDTQYF,TGTGCCAGCAGCGTAGGCCCAGGGACAGGGTGGGGCACAGATACGCAGTATTTT
.,TRBV6-5,TRBJ1-4,TRBD1,CASRVTGGNEKLFF,TGTGCCAGCAGGGTTACAGGGGGCAATGAAAAACTGTTTTTT
.,TRBV27,TRBJ2-7,TRBD1,CASSLYDRGNYEQYF,TGTGCCAGCAGTTTATACGACAGGGGAAACTACGAGCAGTACTTC
.,TRBV2,TRBJ1-5,.,CASSVNRQTHQPQHF,TGTGCCAGCAGTGTAAACCGGCAGACCCATCAGCCCCAGCATTTT
.,TRBV19,TRBJ2-3,TRBD2,CASTGGRSSGIFDTQYF,TGTGCCAGTACCGGAGGGCGGTCCAGCGGGATTTTCGATACGCAGTATTTT
.,TRBV7-3,TRBJ2-1,.,CASSLTGTSYNEQFF,TGTGCCAGCAGCCTGACCGGGACAAGCTACAATGAGCAGTTCTTC